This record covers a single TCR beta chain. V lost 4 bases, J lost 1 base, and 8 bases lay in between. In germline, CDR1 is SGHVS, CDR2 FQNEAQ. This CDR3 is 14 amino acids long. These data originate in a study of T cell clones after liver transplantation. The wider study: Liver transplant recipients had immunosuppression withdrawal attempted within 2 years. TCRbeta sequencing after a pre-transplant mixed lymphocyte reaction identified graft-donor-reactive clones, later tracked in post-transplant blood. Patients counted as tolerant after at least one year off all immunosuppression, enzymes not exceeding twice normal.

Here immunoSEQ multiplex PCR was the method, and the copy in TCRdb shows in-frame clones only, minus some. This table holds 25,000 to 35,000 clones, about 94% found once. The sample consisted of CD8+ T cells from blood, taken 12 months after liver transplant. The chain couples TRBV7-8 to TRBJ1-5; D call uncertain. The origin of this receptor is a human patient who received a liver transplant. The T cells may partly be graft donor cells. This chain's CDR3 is CASSYRGSNQPQHF. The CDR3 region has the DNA TGTGCCAGCAGCTATCGAGGAAGCAATCAGCCCCAGCATTTT.